This T cell receptor (beta chain) was identified during a study of post-analysis software for immune sequencing data. Study information: Disease trajectories encompassed relapsing-remitting, secondary progressive and progressive-relapsing multiple sclerosis.

This clonotype was seen at least ten times. Its antigen is as yet unknown. Study-level results: The F measure placed samples prepared in the same batch into strongly shared clusters. Patients used five TRBV segments, including TRBV5-6, TRBV5-1 and TRBV20-1, more often than controls. People with multiple sclerosis had a significantly lower normalized Chao1 diversity than controls did.

Unique molecular identifiers tagged the TCR beta cDNA libraries. Input populations of roughly 0.85 to 11 million T cells gave rise to about 480,000 cDNA molecules. MiXCR was run by TCRdb on the PCR reads, yielding one entry per CDR3 protein. The data contain approximately 630,000 distinct CDR3 sequences, 59% of them singletons. The CDR3 is made up of 14 amino acids. Trimming took 5 bases from V and 0 from J; bases not matched to a gene: 2. Per the germline V gene, CDR1 is SGHRS and CDR2 is YFSETQ. Material for sequencing was blood. The TCR comes from a girl aged 2 to 9 with multiple sclerosis. The V call is TRBV5-1, the J call TRBJ2-7; 10 bases map to TRBD2. This CDR3 reads CASRWTSGSYEQYF. In DNA form, the CDR3 reads TGCGCCAGCAGATGGACTAGCGGCTCCTACGAGCAGTACTTC.